These 32 T cell receptor beta chains originate from one sample sequenced in a study of cytotoxic CD8 clonotypes in ibrutinib-treated CLL. Repertoires were generated with immunoSEQ multiplex PCR, while TCRdb's copy carries only in-frame clones and drops some. The repertoire includes some 200,000 clones, 60% to 80% of them detected once, and 5.9% sits in the top ten. The sequenced sample was PBMCs, obtained after 12 months of ibrutinib treatment. These receptors originate from a human donor with chronic lymphocytic leukemia.

On this clone itself: Distinct nucleotide sequences in the sample also encode this CDR3. The rearrangement uses TRBV7-2 and TRBJ2-7; D uncertain. Germline CDR1 reads SGHTA; CDR2 reads FQGNSA. Deletions cut 1 base from V and 0 bases from J, with 7 bases between. This CDR3 has 14 residues. CDR3 bases: TGTGCCAGCAGCTTAGGTCCAGGCTCCTACGAGCAGTACTTC. Protein sequence: CASSLGPGSYEQYF.

CDR3 bases: TGCGCCAGCAGCCCCGGACAGAGCTACAATGAGCAGTTCTTC. Translating it yields CASSPGQSYNEQFF. The J gene is TRBJ2-1, the V gene TRBV5-1; perhaps TRBD1 as D (6 bases). Looked up from germline, CDR1 is SGHRS and CDR2 is YFSETQ. The CDR3 sequence is 14 residues long. V was pared by 4 bases and J by 3 bases, with 11 bases between.

This clone has only a few counts. V is TRBV7-6 and J is TRBJ2-3; 9 bases match TRBD2. The CDR3 totals 14 residues. Germline values: CDR1 SGHVS, CDR2 FNYEAQ. The junction had 5 bases not matched to a gene; V was cut back by 4 bases and J by 6 bases. The CDR3 loop is CASSWGTSLDTQYF. CDR3 DNA sequence: TGTGCCAGCAGCTGGGGGACTAGCCTGGATACGCAGTATTTT.

J is TRBJ2-3 and V is TRBV30; D unresolved. The CDR3 runs 13 residues. Per germline, CDR1 GTSNPN and CDR2 SVGIG (reference sequence). V was clipped by 0 bases and J by 3 bases, with 7 bases between them. The CDR3 is CAWSVLGTDTQYF. In nucleotides, the CDR3 is TGTGCCTGGAGTGTACTGGGGACAGATACGCAGTATTTT.

The genes are TRBV10-3 and TRBJ2-7; either TRBD1 or TRBD2 may fit D (6 bases each). Trimming removed 4 bases at V and 0 bases at J, with 10 bases between. The germline CDR1 and CDR2 sequences are ENHRY and SYGVKD. The CDR3 extends over 14 amino acids. CDR3 loop: CAISGGTTSYEQYF. The CDR3 region has the DNA TGTGCCATCAGTGGCGGGACAACCTCCTACGAGCAGTACTTC.

This chain connects TRBV5-1 to TRBJ1-2; 10 bases align to TRBD1. With V trimmed by 2 bases and J by 8 bases, 12 bases remained unmatched. Germline V gene lookup returns CDR1 SGHRS and CDR2 YFSETQ. The CDR3 has 16 amino acids. Written as DNA, the CDR3 is TGCGCCAGCAGCTTCGGGACAGGGGCCGCCTTCTGGGGCTACACCTTC. Its protein product is CASSFGTGAAFWGYTF.

CDR3 sequence reads: CASSEGSHYGYTF. The CDR3 DNA sequence: TGTGCCAGCAGTGAAGGATCCCACTATGGCTACACCTTC. The chain recombines TRBV2 with TRBJ1-2; D unresolved. With 1 base removed from V and 3 bases from J, the gap between germline ends came to 6 bases. CDR1 is SNHLY, CDR2 FYNNEI, per germline. The CDR3 runs to 13 residues.

The rearrangement links TRBV5-4 to TRBJ1-1, with 8 bases matching TRBD1. Trimming removed 4 bases from V and 4 bases from J; junction bases left unmatched: 6. In germline, CDR1 is SGHNT, CDR2 YYREEE (reference sequence). This CDR3 has 14 amino acids. CDR3 in amino acids: CASSGGQGGTEAFF. The CDR3 DNA reads as TGTGCCAGCAGCGGAGGACAGGGCGGCACTGAAGCTTTCTTT.

The DNA of the CDR3 is TGCGCCAGCAGCTCACCGACCAGGGCGGGGACTAATGAAAAACTGTTTTTT. Translated: CASSSPTRAGTNEKLFF. The rearrangement uses TRBV5-1 and TRBJ1-4; TRBD1 might be the D (5 bases). The V and J ends lost 3 bases and 2 bases respectively, with 17 bases between them. This CDR3 is 17 amino acids long. The germline gives CDR1 SGHRS, CDR2 YFSETQ.

This clone showed up just once. The rearrangement links TRBV2 to TRBJ2-5, with D perhaps given as TRBD1 or TRBD2 (6 bases each). This CDR3 is built from 13 residues. Germline V gene data show CDR1 as SNHLY and CDR2 as FYNNEI. The V and J ends lost 6 bases and 5 bases respectively, with 13 bases between them. The CDR3, as DNA: TGTGCCAGCAGGAGGGGGGTAGGTGAGACCCAGTACTTC. It yields the protein CASRRGVGETQYF.

The rearrangement uses TRBV27 and TRBJ2-5, with 9 bases matching TRBD2. From germline, CDR1 is MNHEY and CDR2 SMNVEV (reference sequence). Trimming took 7 bases from V and 7 from J; bases not matched to a gene: 16. The CDR3 runs to 16 residues. CDR3 DNA sequence: TGTGCCAGCAACTCCCCGGGGCTAGCGGGGAGGGGGACCCAGTACTTC. It encodes CASNSPGLAGRGTQYF.

The V and J genes are TRBV5-6 and TRBJ2-7; weak D call: TRBD1 (6 bases). Trimming cost V 4 bases and J 5 bases, with 10 bases left between them. Per germline, CDR1 SGHDT and CDR2 YYEEEE. The CDR3 contains 12 residues. Written as DNA, the CDR3 is TGTGCCAGCAGCCTACGACAGGACGAGCAGTACTTC. Translated: CASSLRQDEQYF.

The chain uses TRBV6-5 and TRBJ2-7; 9 bases map to TRBD2. CDR1 and CDR2 (germline): MNHEY, SVGAGI. The V segment lost 3 bases and the J segment 6 bases; nucleotides outside the gene matches: 12. This CDR3 is 16 amino acids long. The CDR3 bases are TGTGCCAGCAGTTATCCGCCTAAAGCGGGAGGATGCGAGCAGTACTTC. It yields the protein CASSYPPKAGGCEQYF.

This clone appeared once. The J gene is TRBJ2-3, the V gene TRBV27; perhaps D is TRBD1 or TRBD2 (5 bases each). This CDR3 is 18 amino acids long. The V end was cut by 2 bases, the J end by 4 bases, with 22 bases between. Germline V CDR1 and CDR2: MNHEY, SMNVEV (reference sequence). The chain's CDR3 is CASSLRSSGPPRADTQYF. CDR3 DNA: TGTGCCAGCAGTTTAAGATCCTCGGGACCCCCGAGGGCAGATACGCAGTATTTT.

This clone was detected only a few times. V gene TRBV9 combines with J gene TRBJ2-7; TRBD2 might be the D (6 bases). The CDR3 sequence is 15 residues long. CDR1 SGDLS and CDR2 YYNGEE come from the germline V gene. The V end was cut by 4 bases, the J end by 2 bases, with 16 bases between. CDR3 in amino acids: CASSQTTSLAYEQYF. In DNA form, the CDR3 reads TGTGCCAGCAGCCAGACAACTAGCCTGGCCTACGAGCAGTACTTC.

The rearrangement joins TRBV28 to TRBJ1-4, with D possibly matching TRBD1 (6 bases). CDR1 and CDR2 (germline): MDHEN, SYDVKM. The CDR3 loop spans 17 amino acids. The V gene lost 10 bases and the J gene lost 9 bases, with 30 bases spanning the gap. In nucleotides, the CDR3 is TGTGCCATATCCACTCGGACAGCCTCTCGCTCAACTAAAAAACTGTTTTTT. Protein sequence: CAISTRTASRSTKKLFF.

This clone was counted only a few times. The V call is TRBV5-4, the J call TRBJ1-2; maybe TRBD1 (5 bases). In germline, CDR1 is SGHNT, CDR2 YYREEE (reference sequence). Trimming took off 0 bases at V and 0 bases at J, with 9 bases between the two ends. The CDR3 is 15 amino acids. CDR3 nucleotide sequence: TGTGCCAGCAGCTTGGCCCGCAGGGCTAACTATGGCTACACCTTC. Translated, it gives CASSLARRANYGYTF.

The rearrangement links TRBV30 to TRBJ1-1, with D unclear. The CDR3 runs 15 residues. CDR1 is GTSNPN and CDR2 is SVGIG in the germline V gene (reference sequence). V was pared by 4 bases and J by 7 bases, with 22 bases between. The CDR3 protein is CAWNPNLLRVIEAFF. CDR3 bases: TGTGCCTGGAACCCTAATCTACTCCGGGTCATTGAAGCTTTCTTT. The full variable domain, completed using reference TRBV30 and TRBJ1-1, is SQTIHQWPATLVQPVGSPLSLECTVEGTSNPNLYWYRQAAGRGLQLLFYSVGIGQISSEVPQNLSASRPQDRQFILSSKKLLLSDSGFYLCAWNPNLLRVIEAFFGQGTRLTVV.

The rearrangement links TRBV20-1 to TRBJ1-1; D is unresolved. The V gene lost 0 bases and the J gene lost 10 bases, with 6 bases spanning the gap. The CDR3 consists of 10 residues. Germline CDR1 and CDR2: DFQATT and SNEGSKA (reference sequence). CDR3 amino acids: CSAREHRAFF. The DNA for the CDR3 is TGCAGTGCTAGAGAACATAGAGCTTTCTTT.

To note about this clone: Other DNA sequences in this sample translate to the same CDR3. This chain joins TRBV7-2 and TRBJ2-7, with D perhaps TRBD1 (6 bases). V was pared by 2 bases and J by 4 bases, with 9 bases between. The CDR3 contains 13 residues. Germline V CDR1 and CDR2: SGHTA, FQGNSA. The CDR3, as DNA: TGTGCCAGCAGCTTAATACAGGGTTACGAGCAGTACTTC. This encodes CASSLIQGYEQYF.

The V and J genes are TRBV9 and TRBJ2-7; tentatively, D is TRBD2 (5 bases). Germline loops: CDR1 SGDLS, CDR2 YYNGEE. The CDR3 runs to 14 residues. Trimming removed 0 bases at V and 3 bases at J, with 10 bases between. The CDR3 nucleotides read TGTGCCAGCAGCGTAGTCGAGGGCGTCTACGAGCAGTACTTC. It is translated as CASSVVEGVYEQYF.

The chain joins TRBV5-1 to TRBJ2-7, with 13 bases matching TRBD2. Trimming took 4 bases from V and 4 from J; bases not matched to a gene: 5. CDR3 size: 15 residues. Germline CDR1 reads SGHRS; CDR2 reads YFSETQ. CDR3 coding DNA: TGCGCCAGCAGCAGGACTAGCGGGAGTAGGTACGAGCAGTACTTC. Its protein product is CASSRTSGSRYEQYF.

The chain couples TRBV30 to TRBJ2-1; 9 positions agree with TRBD2. CDR1 and CDR2 from the germline V gene are GTSNPN and SVGIG (reference sequence). The junction had 5 bases not matched to a gene; V was cut back by 4 bases and J by 4 bases. The CDR3 consists of 14 residues. The CDR3 DNA follows: TGTGCCTGGACTAGCGGGACGGGGTACAATGAGCAGTTCTTC. Protein product: CAWTSGTGYNEQFF.

Concerning this clone itself: The germline gene is not matched at one end of the junction; a read error may be the cause. This chain connects TRBV19 to TRBJ1-2; tentatively, D is TRBD1 (5 bases). Per the germline V gene, CDR1 is LNHDA and CDR2 is SQIVND (reference sequence). This CDR3 has 12 residues. The CDR3 here is CASMGENFGYTF. For the CDR3, the DNA is TGTGCCAGTATGGGGGAGAACTTTGGCTACACCTTC.

The chain recombines TRBV27 with TRBJ2-1; D perhaps matches TRBD2 (6 bases). The V end was cut by 3 bases, the J end by 10 bases, with 19 bases between. The CDR3 is 15 amino acids. Germline V gene sequence: CDR1 MNHEY, CDR2 SMNVEV (reference sequence). CDR3 nucleotide sequence: TGTGCCAGCAGTTTGAGGAGGGCCCCTATCGGGGAGCAGTTCTTC. It specifies CASSLRRAPIGEQFF.

The V gene is TRBV9, the J gene TRBJ2-2, with D perhaps assigned TRBD1 or TRBD2 (5 bases each). The V gene lost 1 base and the J gene lost 5 bases, with 12 bases spanning the gap. This CDR3 is 15 amino acids long. Germline loops: CDR1 SGDLS, CDR2 YYNGEE. CDR3 DNA: TGTGCCAGCAGCGTACGAGGGGCACGGACCGGGGAGCTGTTTTTT. Its protein is CASSVRGARTGELFF.

This chain links TRBV18 with TRBJ1-1; tentatively, D is TRBD1 (6 bases). Germline V gene data show CDR1 as KGHSH and CDR2 as LQKENI. The CDR3 length is 11 residues. V gave up 6 bases and J gave up 11 bases, with 13 bases separating them. DNA for the CDR3: TGTGCCAGCTCGCAGACAGGTGAGGCTTTCTTT. Translation gives CASSQTGEAFF.

This clone was detected a few times. The chain couples TRBV5-4 to TRBJ1-2; 9 bases match TRBD1. This CDR3 contains 14 residues. V lost 3 bases and J lost 4; bases outside the gene matches: 4. Germline V gives CDR1 SGHNT, CDR2 YYREEE (reference sequence). The CDR3 nucleotides read TGTGCCAGCAGCTCGGGGACAGGGACCTATGGCTACACCTTC. It specifies CASSSGTGTYGYTF.

The chain couples TRBV27 to TRBJ2-1, with 7 nucleotides matching TRBD2. The CDR3 length is 14 residues. Germline-derived CDR1 and CDR2 are MNHEY and SMNVEV (reference sequence). The V and J ends lost 3 bases and 9 bases, in that order; junction bases with no gene match: 8. This CDR3 is CASSFLGRGGEQFF. The CDR3, as DNA: TGTGCCAGCAGTTTCTTGGGGAGGGGCGGTGAGCAGTTCTTC.

The chain uses TRBV5-6 and TRBJ2-1; TRBD2 agrees at 11 bases. CDR1 is SGHDT and CDR2 is YYEEEE in the germline V gene. The CDR3 consists of 18 residues. J was trimmed by 4 bases and V by 4 bases; bases with no gene match: 13. The DNA of the CDR3 is TGTGCCAGCAGCGGGTCCGGGACTAGCGGTGACTTTTACAATGAGCAGTTCTTC. It yields the protein CASSGSGTSGDFYNEQFF. Together with reference TRBV5-6 and TRBJ2-1, the CDR3 gives the full variable domain: DAGVTQSPTHLIKTRGQQVTLRCSPKSGHDTVSWYQQALGQGPQFIFQYYEEEERQRGNFPDRFSGHQFPNYSSELNVNALLLGDSALYLCASSGSGTSGDFYNEQFFGPGTRLTVL.

V and J are TRBV6-1 and TRBJ1-4, with no clear D. Germline CDR1 is MNHNS and CDR2 is SASEGT. V lost 7 bases and J lost 7, with 16 bases in between. CDR3 length: 14 amino acids. CDR3 DNA: TGTGCCAGCAACAAGGGAGCACAAGGTGAAAAACTGTTTTTT. This gives the protein CASNKGAQGEKLFF.

This clone has just a few counts. The rearrangement joins TRBV10-1 to TRBJ1-6; D is possibly TRBD1 (5 bases). The CDR3 consists of 14 residues. The V gene lost 10 bases and the J gene lost 10 bases, with 20 bases spanning the gap. Per the germline V gene, CDR1 is WNHNN and CDR2 is SYGVQD (reference sequence). CDR3: CATQQLPGISPLHF. The DNA for the CDR3 is TGCGCCACACAACAACTTCCAGGGATCTCACCCCTCCACTTT.